This TCR beta chain was observed in a study of a mutant IDH1 vaccine in newly diagnosed glioma. Study context: Vaccinations were initiated 4-6 weeks following radiotherapy alone, or were given together with temozolomide cycles. Week 35 was safety follow-up visit V12; week 47 was end-of-study visit V13. Previous care, which was radiotherapy, temozolomide, or both, most often involved both.

Whole-study findings and limits: Changes in the top peripheral T cell clonotypes seemingly had no bearing on pseudoprogression.

Concerning this clone: The antigen is undetermined.

The assay was immunoSEQ multiplex PCR, and TCRdb's table has in-frame clones only and misses some. The sample consists of 40,000 or so clones, 65% to 90% of them appearing once. The CDR3 totals 15 residues. Trimming at V came to 0 bases and at J to 7 bases, leaving 5 bases not matched to a gene. CDR1 ENHRY and CDR2 SYGVKD come from the germline V gene. Time point denoted: week 47, end of study. The vaccine gave 300 ug of a 20-mer mutant IDH1 peptide subcutaneously per dose. The chain employs TRBV10-3 and TRBJ2-2, with TRBD2 identical over 7 bases. This TCR was sampled from a man aged 18 to 35 with glioma. Some clones in this sample may be carry-over from other donors' samples. Sample: PBMCs, taken from a glioma patient whose treatment included an IDH1 peptide vaccine. CDR3 bases: TGTGCCATCAGTGAGTCGGGAGGGCCGATCGGGGAGCTGTTTTTT. It specifies CAISESGGPIGELFF.